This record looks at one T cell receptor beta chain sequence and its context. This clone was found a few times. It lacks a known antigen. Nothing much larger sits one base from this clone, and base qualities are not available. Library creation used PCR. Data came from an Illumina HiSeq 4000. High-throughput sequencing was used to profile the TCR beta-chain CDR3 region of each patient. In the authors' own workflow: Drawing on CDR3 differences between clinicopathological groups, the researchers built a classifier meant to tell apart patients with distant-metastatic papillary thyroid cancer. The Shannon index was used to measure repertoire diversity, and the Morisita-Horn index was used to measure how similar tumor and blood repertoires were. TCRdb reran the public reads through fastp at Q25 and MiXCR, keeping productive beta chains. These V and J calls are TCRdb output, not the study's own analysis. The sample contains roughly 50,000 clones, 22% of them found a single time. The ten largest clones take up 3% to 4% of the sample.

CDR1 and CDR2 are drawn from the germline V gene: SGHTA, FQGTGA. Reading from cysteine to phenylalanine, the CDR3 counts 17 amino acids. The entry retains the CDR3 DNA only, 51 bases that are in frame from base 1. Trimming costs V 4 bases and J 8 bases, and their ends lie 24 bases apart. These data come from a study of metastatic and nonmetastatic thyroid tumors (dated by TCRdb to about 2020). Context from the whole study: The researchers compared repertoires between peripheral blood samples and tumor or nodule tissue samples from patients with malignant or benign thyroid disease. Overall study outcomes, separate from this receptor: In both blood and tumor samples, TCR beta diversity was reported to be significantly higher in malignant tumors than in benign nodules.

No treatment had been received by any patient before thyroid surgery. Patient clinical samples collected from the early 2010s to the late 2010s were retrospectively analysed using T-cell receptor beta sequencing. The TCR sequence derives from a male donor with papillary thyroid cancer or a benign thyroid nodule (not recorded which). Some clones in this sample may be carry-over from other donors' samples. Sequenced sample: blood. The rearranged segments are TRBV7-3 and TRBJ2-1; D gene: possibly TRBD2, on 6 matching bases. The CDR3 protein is CASSSTPRAGRQYEQFF. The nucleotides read TGTGCCAGCAGCTCCACCCCCCGGGCAGGGAGGCAGTATGAGCAGTTCTTC. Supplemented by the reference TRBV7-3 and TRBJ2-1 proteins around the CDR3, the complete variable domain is GAGVSQTPSNKVTEKGKYVELRCDPISGHTALYWYRQSLGQGPEFLIYFQGTGAADDSGLPNDRFFAVRPEGSVSTLKIQRTERGDSAVYLCASSSTPRAGRQYEQFFGPGTRLTVL.